This section outlines one TCR beta chain sequence together with its context. This clone was seen a few times. Its antigen is currently not known. Per-nucleotide qualities are absent, and no much larger clonotype sits a single base away. Libraries came from the immunoSEQ multiplex PCR assay. RNA was extracted from all samples and reverse transcribed into cDNA as template for TCR sequencing. First-strand cDNA was synthesized with SuperScript III using a 2:1 mix of oligo-dT and random hexamers. A synthetic immune receptor repertoire was used to measure amplification bias, and any remaining bias was corrected computationally. The study's own analysis went as follows. Raw reads were preprocessed to remove errors, and CDR3 was defined by IMGT conventions from the conserved cysteine to phenylalanine. Clonality was calculated as 1 minus Shannon entropy normalized by log2 of the number of productive unique TCRs. Scalp TCRbeta sequences were cross-referenced with sorted blood CD4 and CD8 repertoires so that the CD4 or CD8 identity of scalp clones could be inferred. Entries here come from immuneACCESS through TCRdb and include only in-frame sequences with V and J called. Some clones fail to appear in such tables; in the studies checked, an unresolved V gene covers under half of the shortfall, and the cause of the remainder is unknown. V, J and clone size were drawn from that table, and D and trimming were deduced from the DNA. Counted in this sample were about 200,000 clones; 58% of them appeared once. The ten largest make up 5.5% to 6% of the sample.

The data were obtained in a study of CD8+ T cells in alopecia areata (dated by TCRdb to about 2018). General notes on the study: Treated patients were enrolled in an open-label pilot trial of oral tofacitinib, 5 to 10 mg twice daily, for moderate-to-severe alopecia areata. For the treated patients, the SALT score, which quantifies what percentage of scalp surface area is affected, served as the measure of disease severity. High-throughput TCRbeta sequencing was used to examine T cell clonal expansion in alopecia areata in both the C3H/HeJ mouse model and human patients. Tofacitinib-treated patients had biopsies at baseline and at 4 and 24 weeks of treatment, with a later scalp biopsy in several patients. Patients received tofacitinib for 6 to 18 months and were then followed off drug for 6 months to check for delayed response and recurrence. Amplification of TCRbeta CDR3 regions was done by immunoSEQ multiplex PCR using 35 Vbeta forward primers and 13 Jbeta reverse primers. Clonality in the scalp was compared among normal scalp (n=4), patchy alopecia areata scalp (n=8), and alopecia totalis/universalis scalp (n=8). RNA was obtained with the PAXgene miRNA kit for fixed scalp, the miRNeasy kit for PBMCs, and the RNeasy kit for mouse skin. Scalp tissue and sorted CD4+ and CD8+ peripheral blood T cells from patchy and totalis/universalis alopecia areata patients and from healthy controls were covered by human TCRbeta sequencing.

For CDR1 and CDR2, the germline V gene lists MDHEN and SYDVKM. Cut back by 3 bases and 2 bases, the V and J ends lie 5 bases apart. The CDR3, from cysteine to phenylalanine, totals 12 residues. The read is trimmed to its CDR3 DNA, 36 bases read in frame from base 1. General study outcomes and caveats: Shared TCR sequences between patients were less evident than in mice, which may be partly attributable to HLA diversity in the patient population. Scalp TCR repertoire analysis is complicated because resident alphabeta T cells in normal human skin are also sequenced, whereas mouse skin is dominated by gammadelta T cells. Because the treated cohort was small and had only one nonresponder, larger studies are needed to examine links between baseline CD8+ expansion and response. Lesional scalp, especially in alopecia totalis/universalis, showed higher clonality and more expanded CD8+ clones than normal scalp, suggesting antigenic drive. During tofacitinib treatment, many expanded lesional clones stuck around in both scalp and blood, and this persistence may partly explain why relapse happens after treatment is stopped. With tofacitinib, both scalp clonality and the number of expanded CD8+ clones among the top 100 scalp clones went down significantly.

The sample's time point label, decoded: 24 weeks on oral tofacitinib. Interpreted using the paper, the treatment or condition label stands for: oral pan-JAK inhibitor, 5-10 mg twice daily. Peripheral blood and lesional scalp punch biopsies were obtained from patients with alopecia areata. PBMCs were isolated by density centrifugation and stained for CD3, CD4 and CD8, after which CD4+ and CD8+ T cells were sorted on a FACSAria. Here the sequenced sample was CD4+ T cells sorted from blood, taken at week 24, from a patient treated with tofacitinib. The sequence joins TRBV28 to TRBJ2-7; no D gene is confidently identified. The TCR sequence derives from a human donor with alopecia areata. The DNA reads as follows: TGTGCCAGCAGTTTGGGGACCTACGAGCAGTACTTC. It specifies CASSLGTYEQYF.